Each of the 32 T cell receptor beta chains below was sequenced from the same sample in a study of shared clonotypes between healthy human individuals. The method was immunoSEQ multiplex PCR; TCRdb's version includes in-frame clones alone and lacks a portion of them. The data contain hundreds of thousands of clones, more than 70% of them seen just once; the ten biggest clones take up around 1.8%. Specimen: memory CD4+ T cells sorted from blood. Subset described: CD45RA-negative fraction. The receptors come from a woman aged 25 to 39 in good health.

This clone was observed a few times. At the DNA level, this CDR3 is encoded by other sequences in the same sample as well. In nucleotides, the CDR3 is TGTGCCAGCGGGCTAGCGGGAGGCGAGACCCAGTACTTC. Translating it yields CASGLAGGETQYF. This chain connects TRBV6-1 to TRBJ2-5; 11 nucleotides match TRBD2. J gave up 5 bases and V 8 bases, and 4 bases lay outside the gene matches. Germline V CDR1 and CDR2: MNHNS, SASEGT. The CDR3 spans 13 residues.

The chain combines TRBV28 with TRBJ1-1; maybe TRBD1 (6 bases). Trimming took off 6 bases at V and 1 base at J, with 9 bases between the two ends. The germline gives CDR1 MDHEN, CDR2 SYDVKM. The CDR3 is made up of 13 amino acids. Here the CDR3 DNA reads TGTGCCAGCAGCGTAGGGGGGAACACTGAAGCTTTCTTT. It codes for CASSVGGNTEAFF. The entire variable domain, with the rest obtained from reference TRBV28 and TRBJ1-1, is as follows: DVKVTQSSRYLVKRTGEKVFLECVQDMDHENMFWYRQDPGLGLRLIYFSYDVKMKEKGDIPEGYSVSREKKERFSLILESASTNQTSMYLCASSVGGNTEAFFGQGTRLTVV.

The chain uses TRBV7-2 and TRBJ2-6; unclear D gene. Germline V CDR1 and CDR2: SGHTA, FQGNSA. The CDR3 has 15 amino acids. Deletions cut 3 bases from V and 1 base from J, with 7 bases between. CDR3 protein: CASSLDSSGANVLTF. The CDR3 coding sequence is TGTGCCAGCAGCTTGGATTCTTCTGGGGCCAACGTCCTGACTTTC.

The chain has TRBV29-1 and TRBJ1-2; D uncertain. Germline V gives CDR1 SQVTM, CDR2 ANQGSEA. The CDR3 is made up of 14 amino acids. V was pared by 3 bases and J by 8 bases, with 19 bases between. CDR3 coding DNA: TGCAGCGTTGACCTCGCAGGCTATCGAAGAGGCTACACCTTC. The encoded protein is CSVDLAGYRRGYTF.

CDR3 in amino acids: CAISYQGAHTEAFF. DNA of the CDR3: TGTGCCATCAGTTACCAGGGGGCTCACACTGAAGCTTTCTTT. The gene calls are TRBV10-3 and TRBJ1-1; 8 bases fit TRBD1. Germline V CDR1 and CDR2: ENHRY, SYGVKD. Unmatched junction bases numbered 5, after V lost 5 bases and J lost 3 bases. The CDR3 runs 14 residues.

The chain recombines TRBV5-1 with TRBJ2-7; a weak D match, TRBD1 (6 bases). Germline-derived CDR1 and CDR2 are SGHRS and YFSETQ. This CDR3 is 15 amino acids long. The ends were cut back, 4 bases at V and 4 bases at J, with 18 bases in the middle. Here the CDR3 DNA reads TGCGCCAGCAGCCGACATGGGGGCGATATGTACGAGCAGTACTTC. This gives the protein CASSRHGGDMYEQYF.

With regard to this clone: At one end the junction does not follow the germline gene, possibly because of a read error. This chain joins TRBV27 and TRBJ2-3; a possible D gene is TRBD1 (6 bases). The CDR3 spans 14 residues. The germline CDR1 and CDR2 sequences are MNHEY and SMNVEV (reference sequence). CDR3 residues: CASTLGQPTDTQYF. CDR3 DNA sequence: TGTGCCAGCACTTTAGGACAGCCCACAGATACGCAGTATTTT.

The CDR3 DNA follows: TGTGCCAGCAGTACCCGGGGGGGAGGCGCAGATACGCAGTATTTT. It yields the protein CASSTRGGGADTQYF. The chain employs TRBV6-5 and TRBJ2-3; TRBD2 matches 8 bases. The CDR3 spans 15 residues. V dropped 5 bases and J dropped 4; count of bases not matched to a gene: 8. CDR1 and CDR2 (germline): MNHEY, SVGAGI.

The CDR3, as DNA: TGTGCCAGCGCCGGGACTAGAGACTACAATGAGCAGTTCTTC. Its protein product is CASAGTRDYNEQFF. The chain is built from TRBV7-9 and TRBJ2-1; the match to TRBD2 covers 8 bases. Trimming cost V 8 bases and J 3 bases; bases outside gene matches: 6. The CDR3 runs 14 residues. CDR1 SEHNR and CDR2 FQNEAQ come from the germline V gene (reference sequence).

V usage is TRBV5-1 and J usage is TRBJ2-2, with 11 bases lining up with TRBD2. Germline values: CDR1 SGHRS, CDR2 YFSETQ. J lost 4 bases, V lost 3 bases, and 8 bases had no gene match. This CDR3 comprises 17 residues. Written as DNA, the CDR3 is TGCGCCAGCAGCTCGAGGATAGCGGGAGGGGCCACCGGGGAGCTGTTTTTT. Translating it yields CASSSRIAGGATGELFF. Variable domain in full (rest from reference TRBV5-1 and TRBJ2-2): KAGVTQTPRYLIKTRGQQVTLSCSPISGHRSVSWYQQTPGQGLQFLFEYFSETQRNKGNFPGRFSGRQFSNSRSEMNVSTLELGDSALYLCASSSRIAGGATGELFFGEGSRLTVL.

To note about this clone: Other DNA variants within this sample encode the same CDR3. The rearrangement links TRBV16 to TRBJ2-2; D not resolved. The V and J ends lost 0 bases and 4 bases respectively, with 6 bases between them. The CDR3 sequence is 14 residues long. CDR1 is KGHSY, CDR2 FQNENV, per germline. The CDR3 protein is CASSQSTGTGELFF. CDR3 in DNA: TGTGCCAGCAGCCAATCCACCGGCACCGGGGAGCTGTTTTTT.

The rearrangement uses TRBV2 and TRBJ1-1; D ambiguous. V lost 5 bases and J 3 bases, leaving 10 bases between the germline ends. From germline, CDR1 is SNHLY and CDR2 FYNNEI. The CDR3 totals 13 residues. The CDR3 is CASSFRTDTEAFF. In nucleotides, the CDR3 is TGTGCCAGCAGTTTCCGGACGGACACTGAAGCTTTCTTT.

The rearrangement joins TRBV2 to TRBJ1-1; D is unclear. The V and J ends lost 1 base and 1 base respectively, with 10 bases between them. This CDR3 has 15 amino acids. The germline V gene encodes CDR1 SNHLY and CDR2 FYNNEI. The CDR3 nucleotides read TGTGCCAGCAGTGAAGTAGGCTTGGCGAACACTGAAGCTTTCTTT. Translating it yields CASSEVGLANTEAFF.

CDR3 nucleotide sequence: TGTGCCTGGAGCACCGGGACTCAACGGGGCTACACCTTC. This translates into CAWSTGTQRGYTF. J is TRBJ1-2 and V is TRBV30; maybe TRBD1 (5 bases). Per the germline V gene, CDR1 is GTSNPN and CDR2 is SVGIG (reference sequence). Trimming stripped 3 bases from V and 8 bases from J, with 16 bases between. CDR3 length: 13 residues.

There are a few counts of this clone. The J gene is TRBJ2-7, the V gene TRBV5-1; the D is unclear. CDR3 length: 15 residues. CDR1 and CDR2 from the germline V gene are SGHRS and YFSETQ. Trimming stripped 1 base from V and 0 bases from J, with 11 bases between. The CDR3 sequence is CASSLSIGSSYEQYF. CDR3 coding DNA: TGCGCCAGCAGCTTGAGCATCGGCAGCTCCTACGAGCAGTACTTC.

Details on this clone: This sample includes further DNA sequences coding for the same CDR3. For the CDR3, the DNA is TGTGCCAGCAGCCGTACTAGCGGGAGTTCAGATACGCAGTATTTT. Amino acid sequence: CASSRTSGSSDTQYF. The gene calls are TRBV7-3 and TRBJ2-3, with 11 nucleotides matching TRBD2. The V and J ends lost 5 bases and 4 bases, in that order; junction bases with no gene match: 5. The CDR3 runs to 15 residues. CDR1 is SGHTA and CDR2 is FQGTGA in the germline V gene.

The chain has TRBV4-1 and TRBJ1-1; D is unresolved. There are 12 residues in the CDR3. CDR1 MGHRA and CDR2 YSYEKL come from the germline V gene. The V and J ends lost 4 bases and 6 bases respectively, with 9 bases between them. CDR3 in amino acids: CASSPRGAEAFF. CDR3 nucleotides: TGCGCCAGCAGCCCCCGGGGAGCTGAAGCTTTCTTT.

The gene calls are TRBV6-5 and TRBJ2-7, with 8 bases identical to TRBD1. The CDR3 length is 13 residues. Germline V gives CDR1 MNHEY, CDR2 SVGAGI. The ends lost 7 bases at V and 7 bases at J; junction bases unmatched: 9. CDR3 coding DNA: TGTGCCAGCACCCCGACAGGGGAGAGGGAGCAGTACTTC. Its translation is CASTPTGEREQYF.

The CDR3 DNA sequence: TGTGCCAGCAGCTTAGGTGGGGCCAACGTCCTGACTTTC. This codes for CASSLGGANVLTF. The chain recombines TRBV7-6 with TRBJ2-6; no definite D call. The CDR3 has 13 residues. Germline assignment: CDR1 SGHVS and CDR2 FNYEAQ. V lost 1 base and J 3 bases, leaving 1 base between the germline ends. Supplemented by reference TRBV7-6 and TRBJ2-6, the full variable domain reads GAGVSQSPRYKVTKRGQDVALRCDPISGHVSLYWYRQALGQGPEFLTYFNYEAQQDKSGLPNDRFSAERPEGSISTLTIQRTEQRDSAMYRCASSLGGANVLTFGAGSRLTVL.

This rearrangement joins TRBV19 to TRBJ2-1; tentatively, D is TRBD2 (6 bases). The CDR3 contains 18 residues. Deletions cut 3 bases from V and 0 bases from J, with 18 bases between. CDR1 is LNHDA, CDR2 SQIVND, per germline (reference sequence). The CDR3 coding sequence is TGTGCCAGTAGTATCCCACGTCTAGCGACCCGCTCCTACAATGAGCAGTTCTTC. Translating it yields CASSIPRLATRSYNEQFF.

This clone was picked up a small number of times. The chain combines TRBV7-9 with TRBJ2-7; TRBD2 matches at 9 bases. Trimming cost V 3 bases and J 6 bases; bases outside gene matches: 6. Germline V gene lookup returns CDR1 SEHNR and CDR2 FQNEAQ (reference sequence). This CDR3 contains 14 residues. In nucleotides, the CDR3 is TGTGCCAGCAGCTTTGGGACTAGCTCGGGCGAGCAGTACTTC. Translated: CASSFGTSSGEQYF. The full variable domain, with the rest looked up from reference TRBV7-9 and TRBJ2-7, is DTGVSQNPRHKITKRGQNVTFRCDPISEHNRLYWYRQTLGQGPEFLTYFQNEAQLEKSRLLSDRFSAERPKGSFSTLEIQRTEQGDSAMYLCASSFGTSSGEQYFGPGTRLTVT.

Points on this clone: Other nucleotide sequences from this sample produce the same CDR3. The chain recombines TRBV28 with TRBJ2-5; 8 positions agree with TRBD1. Germline V gene data show CDR1 as MDHEN and CDR2 as SYDVKM. With V trimmed by 1 base and J by 4 bases, 5 bases remained unmatched. The CDR3 totals 15 residues. CDR3 nucleotide sequence: TGTGCCAGCAGTTTATCGCAGGGGGCGGGAGAGACCCAGTACTTC. As protein: CASSLSQGAGETQYF.

Remarks on this clone: A much larger clone sits a single nucleotide away, making a read error possible. Other DNA sequences in the sample encode the same CDR3. This chain uses TRBV27 with TRBJ1-2; D unclear. Germline V CDR1 and CDR2: MNHEY, SMNVEV (reference sequence). The CDR3 runs to 14 residues. CDR3 in amino acids: CASSLSKDLYGYTF. CDR3 nucleotides: TGTGCCAGCAGTTTATCGAAGGACCTCTATGGCTACACCTTT.

V is TRBV14 and J is TRBJ2-3, with D maybe TRBD1 (6 bases). Trimming pared 2 bases from V and 4 bases from J, leaving 10 bases between. This CDR3 is built from 14 residues. Germline V CDR1 and CDR2: SGHDN, FVKESK. The chain's CDR3 is CASSQRTVPDTQYF. The CDR3 coding sequence is TGTGCCAGCAGCCAAAGGACAGTCCCAGATACGCAGTATTTT.

This chain joins TRBV2 and TRBJ1-1, with D unclear. The germline V gene has CDR1 SNHLY and CDR2 FYNNEI. The CDR3 sequence is 14 residues long. V lost 2 bases and J 8 bases, leaving 15 bases between the germline ends. The CDR3 here is CASSEIWAGLEAFF. CDR3 bases: TGTGCCAGCAGTGAAATTTGGGCCGGCTTAGAAGCTTTCTTT.

This rearrangement joins TRBV2 to TRBJ2-1; D uncertain. The CDR3 has 13 amino acids. Looked up from germline, CDR1 is SNHLY and CDR2 is FYNNEI. Trimming stripped 5 bases from V and 2 bases from J, with 7 bases between. The CDR3 loop reads CASSSDPYNEQFF. The CDR3 nucleotides are TGTGCCAGCAGTTCAGATCCCTACAATGAGCAGTTCTTC.

The rearrangement uses TRBV30 and TRBJ1-2; 7 bases agree with TRBD1. The V and J ends lost 3 bases and 5 bases, in that order; junction bases with no gene match: 6. Germline assignment: CDR1 GTSNPN and CDR2 SVGIG (reference sequence). The CDR3 length is 13 residues. The CDR3: CAWSRDRPYGYTF. The CDR3, as DNA: TGTGCCTGGAGCCGGGACAGACCTTATGGCTACACCTTC.

This chain joins TRBV28 and TRBJ1-1; a possible D gene is TRBD1 (5 bases). The CDR3 has 16 residues. Germline V gene data show CDR1 as MDHEN and CDR2 as SYDVKM. With 5 bases removed from V and 3 bases from J, the gap between germline ends came to 19 bases. In DNA, the CDR3 is TGTGCCAGCAGTCCAACTTTGGGGGGGTCGTACACTGAAGCTTTCTTT. This sequence encodes CASSPTLGGSYTEAFF.

The chain recombines TRBV19 with TRBJ2-7; TRBD1 agrees at 8 bases. This CDR3 is built from 13 residues. Germline V gives CDR1 LNHDA, CDR2 SQIVND (reference sequence). V shed 9 bases and J 0 bases; nucleotides not matched to a gene: 4. CDR3 DNA: TGTGCCAGCTATACAGGGGGCTCCTACGAGCAGTACTTC. Translation gives CASYTGGSYEQYF.

The V call is TRBV2, the J call TRBJ2-7; 11 bases fit TRBD2. Unmatched junction bases numbered 10, after V lost 6 bases and J lost 3 bases. The germline V gene has CDR1 SNHLY and CDR2 FYNNEI. The CDR3 sequence is 16 residues long. For the CDR3, the DNA is TGTGCCAGCAGGACGGACCTAGCGGGAGGTTACTACGAGCAGTACTTC. Its protein is CASRTDLAGGYYEQYF.

The rearrangement joins TRBV5-1 to TRBJ2-1; 9 nucleotides agree with TRBD2. The CDR3 is 20 residues long. Germline CDR1 and CDR2: SGHRS and YFSETQ. Trimming at V came to 0 bases and at J to 5 bases, leaving 18 bases not matched to a gene. CDR3: CASSLEVGGGRAFIHNEQFF. CDR3 coding DNA: TGCGCCAGCAGCTTGGAGGTAGGCGGCGGGAGGGCCTTCATCCACAATGAGCAGTTCTTC.

This rearrangement joins TRBV7-9 to TRBJ2-1; possibly TRBD2 for D (5 bases). CDR1 and CDR2 from the germline V gene are SEHNR and FQNEAQ (reference sequence). The CDR3 is 17 amino acids. V was clipped by 1 base and J by 6 bases, with 19 bases between them. The CDR3 region has the DNA TGTGCCAGCAGCTTAGAGACACGTAGCGCCTACTTCAATGAGCAGTTCTTC. Its protein product is CASSLETRSAYFNEQFF.